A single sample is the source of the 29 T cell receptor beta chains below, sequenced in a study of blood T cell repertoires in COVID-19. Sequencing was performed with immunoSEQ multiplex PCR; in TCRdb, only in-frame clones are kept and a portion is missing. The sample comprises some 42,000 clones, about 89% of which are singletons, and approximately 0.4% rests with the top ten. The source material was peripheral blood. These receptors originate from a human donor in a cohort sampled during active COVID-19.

CDR3 coding DNA: TGCGCCAGCAGCTTGCTAGGGACAAATGAAAAACTGTTTTTT. Translating gives CASSLLGTNEKLFF. The chain carries TRBV5-1 and TRBJ1-4; D might be TRBD1 (6 bases). Trimming stripped 1 base from V and 5 bases from J, with 9 bases between. Per germline, CDR1 SGHRS and CDR2 YFSETQ. The CDR3 sequence is 14 residues long.

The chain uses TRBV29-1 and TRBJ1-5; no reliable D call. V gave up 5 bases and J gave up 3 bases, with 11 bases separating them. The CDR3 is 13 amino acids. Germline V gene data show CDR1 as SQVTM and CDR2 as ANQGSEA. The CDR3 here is CSVSGTVNQPQHF. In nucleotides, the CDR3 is TGCAGCGTTAGTGGCACCGTCAATCAGCCCCAGCATTTT. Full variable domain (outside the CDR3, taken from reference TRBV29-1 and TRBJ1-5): SAVISQKPSRDICQRGTSLTIQCQVDSQVTMMFWYRQQPGQSLTLIATANQGSEATYESGFVIDKFPISRPNLTFSTLTVSNMSPEDSSIYLCSVSGTVNQPQHFGDGTRLSIL.

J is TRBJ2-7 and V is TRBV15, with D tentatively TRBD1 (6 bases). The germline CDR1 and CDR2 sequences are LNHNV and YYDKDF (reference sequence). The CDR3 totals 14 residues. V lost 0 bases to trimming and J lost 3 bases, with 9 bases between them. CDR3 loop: CATSRDSGVYEQYF. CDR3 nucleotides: TGTGCCACCAGCAGAGATTCAGGGGTCTACGAGCAGTACTTC.

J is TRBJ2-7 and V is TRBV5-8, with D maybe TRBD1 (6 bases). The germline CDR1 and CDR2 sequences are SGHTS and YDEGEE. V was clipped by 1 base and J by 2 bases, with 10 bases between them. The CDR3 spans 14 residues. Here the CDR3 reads CASSLRQEAYEQYF. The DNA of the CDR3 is TGTGCCAGCAGCTTGCGACAGGAGGCCTACGAGCAGTACTTC.

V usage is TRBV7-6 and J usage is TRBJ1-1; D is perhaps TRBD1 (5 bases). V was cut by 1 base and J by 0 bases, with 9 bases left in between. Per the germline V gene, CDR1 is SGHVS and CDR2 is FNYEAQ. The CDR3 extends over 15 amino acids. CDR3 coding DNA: TGTGCCAGCAGCTTAGGGCAGGGCCTGAACACTGAAGCTTTCTTT. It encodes CASSLGQGLNTEAFF. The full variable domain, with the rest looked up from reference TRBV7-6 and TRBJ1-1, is GAGVSQSPRYKVTKRGQDVALRCDPISGHVSLYWYRQALGQGPEFLTYFNYEAQQDKSGLPNDRFSAERPEGSISTLTIQRTEQRDSAMYRCASSLGQGLNTEAFFGQGTRLTVV.

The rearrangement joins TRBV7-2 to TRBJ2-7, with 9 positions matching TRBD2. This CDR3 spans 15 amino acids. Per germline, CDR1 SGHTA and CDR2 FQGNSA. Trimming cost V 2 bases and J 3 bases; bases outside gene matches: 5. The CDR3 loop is CASSLLGTSSYEQYF. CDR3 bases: TGTGCCAGCAGCTTACTCGGGACTAGCAGCTACGAGCAGTACTTC.

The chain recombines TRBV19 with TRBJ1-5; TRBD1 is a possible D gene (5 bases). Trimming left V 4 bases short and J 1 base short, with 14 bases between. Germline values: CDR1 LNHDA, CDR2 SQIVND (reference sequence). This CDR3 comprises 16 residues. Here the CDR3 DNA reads TGTGCCAGTAGTACCTTGGTGGCAGGGAGCAATCAGCCCCAGCATTTT. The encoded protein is CASSTLVAGSNQPQHF.

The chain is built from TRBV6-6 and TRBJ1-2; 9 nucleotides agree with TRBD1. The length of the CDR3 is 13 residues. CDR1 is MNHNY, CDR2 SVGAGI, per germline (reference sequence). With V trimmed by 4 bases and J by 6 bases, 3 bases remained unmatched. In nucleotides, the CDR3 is TGTGCCAGCAGTTTCTGGACAGGGGATGGCTACACCTTC. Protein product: CASSFWTGDGYTF.

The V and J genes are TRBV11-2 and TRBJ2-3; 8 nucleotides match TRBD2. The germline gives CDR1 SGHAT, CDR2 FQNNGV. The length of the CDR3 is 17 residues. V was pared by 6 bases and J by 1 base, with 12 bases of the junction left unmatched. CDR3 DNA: TGTGCCAGCAGATCCATCAGAACTAGCGGACGCACAGATACGCAGTATTTT. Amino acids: CASRSIRTSGRTDTQYF.

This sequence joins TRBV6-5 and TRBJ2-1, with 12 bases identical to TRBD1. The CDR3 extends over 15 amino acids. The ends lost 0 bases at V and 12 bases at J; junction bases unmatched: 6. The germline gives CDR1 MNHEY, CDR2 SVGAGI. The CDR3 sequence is CASSYSKGTGGVQFF. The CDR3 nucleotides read TGTGCCAGCAGTTACTCGAAGGGGACAGGGGGCGTGCAGTTCTTC.

The CDR3 spells CASSEPRGLNTEAFF. The CDR3 nucleotides read TGCGCCAGCAGTGAGCCCAGGGGTTTGAACACTGAAGCTTTCTTT. The chain is built from TRBV10-1 and TRBJ1-1; a weak D match, TRBD1 (6 bases). V was clipped by 2 bases and J by 0 bases, with 10 bases between them. Germline V gene data show CDR1 as WNHNN and CDR2 as SYGVQD (reference sequence). This CDR3 spans 15 amino acids.

CDR3 sequence reads: CASSIGGQGTYEQYF. The CDR3 bases are TGTGCCAGTAGTATCGGGGGACAGGGGACTTACGAGCAGTACTTC. V usage is TRBV19 and J usage is TRBJ2-7; 10 bases are a match to TRBD1. Germline V gene sequence: CDR1 LNHDA, CDR2 SQIVND (reference sequence). The V and J ends lost 3 bases and 4 bases, in that order; junction bases with no gene match: 6. The CDR3 runs 15 residues. Complete variable domain (other parts from reference TRBV19 and TRBJ2-7): DGGITQSPKYLFRKEGQNVTLSCEQNLNHDAMYWYRQDPGQGLRLIYYSQIVNDFQKGDIAEGYSVSREKKESFPLTVTSAQKNPTAFYLCASSIGGQGTYEQYFGPGTRLTVT.

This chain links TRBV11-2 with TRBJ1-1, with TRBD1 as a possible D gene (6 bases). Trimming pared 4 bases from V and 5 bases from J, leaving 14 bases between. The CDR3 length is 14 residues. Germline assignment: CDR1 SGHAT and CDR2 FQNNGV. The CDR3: CASSYPGEGTEAFF. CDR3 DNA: TGTGCCAGCAGCTACCCAGGGGAGGGTACTGAAGCTTTCTTT.

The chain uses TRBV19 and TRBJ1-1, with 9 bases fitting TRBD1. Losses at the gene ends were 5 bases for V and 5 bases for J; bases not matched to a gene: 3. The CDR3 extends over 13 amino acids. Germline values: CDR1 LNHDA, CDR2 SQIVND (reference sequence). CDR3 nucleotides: TGTGCCAGTAGTCCGACAGGGGGAACTGAAGCTTTCTTT. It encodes CASSPTGGTEAFF.

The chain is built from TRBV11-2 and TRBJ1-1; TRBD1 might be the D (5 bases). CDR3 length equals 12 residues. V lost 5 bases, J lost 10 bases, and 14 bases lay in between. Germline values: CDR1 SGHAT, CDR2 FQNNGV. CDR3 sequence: CASSPKGATAFF. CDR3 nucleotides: TGTGCCAGCAGCCCTAAAGGGGCAACAGCTTTCTTT.

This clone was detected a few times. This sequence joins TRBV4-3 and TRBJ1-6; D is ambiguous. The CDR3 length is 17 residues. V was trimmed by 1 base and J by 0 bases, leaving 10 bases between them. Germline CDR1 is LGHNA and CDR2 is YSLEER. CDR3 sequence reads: CASSQVSPSSYNSPLHF. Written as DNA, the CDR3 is TGCGCCAGCAGCCAAGTAAGCCCGAGCTCCTATAATTCACCCCTCCACTTT.

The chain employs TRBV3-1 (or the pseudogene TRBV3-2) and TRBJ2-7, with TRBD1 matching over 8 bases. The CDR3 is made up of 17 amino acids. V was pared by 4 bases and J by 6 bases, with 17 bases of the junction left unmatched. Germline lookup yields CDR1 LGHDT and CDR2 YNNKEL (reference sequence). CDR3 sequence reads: CASSPKTRGQGIVEQYF. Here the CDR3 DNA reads TGTGCCAGCAGCCCAAAGACCCGAGGACAGGGAATTGTCGAGCAGTACTTC.

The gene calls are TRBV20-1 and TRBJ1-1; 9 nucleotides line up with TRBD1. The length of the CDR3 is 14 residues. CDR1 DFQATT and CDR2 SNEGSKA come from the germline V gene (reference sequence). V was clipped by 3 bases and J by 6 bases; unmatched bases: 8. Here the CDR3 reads CSASRDRASSEAFF. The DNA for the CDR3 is TGCAGTGCTAGTCGGGACAGGGCCAGCTCTGAAGCTTTCTTT.

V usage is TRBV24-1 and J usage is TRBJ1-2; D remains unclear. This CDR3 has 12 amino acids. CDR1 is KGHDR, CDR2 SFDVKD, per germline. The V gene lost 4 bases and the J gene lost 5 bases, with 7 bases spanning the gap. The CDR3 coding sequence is TGTGCCACCAGTGACAGCGATTATGGCTACACCTTC. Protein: CATSDSDYGYTF.

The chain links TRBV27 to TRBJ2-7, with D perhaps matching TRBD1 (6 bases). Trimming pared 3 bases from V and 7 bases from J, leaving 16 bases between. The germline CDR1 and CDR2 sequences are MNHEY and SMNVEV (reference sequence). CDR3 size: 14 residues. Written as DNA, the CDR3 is TGTGCCAGCAGTTTGAAGGGGGTCGGTCGGGAGCAGTACTTC. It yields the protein CASSLKGVGREQYF.

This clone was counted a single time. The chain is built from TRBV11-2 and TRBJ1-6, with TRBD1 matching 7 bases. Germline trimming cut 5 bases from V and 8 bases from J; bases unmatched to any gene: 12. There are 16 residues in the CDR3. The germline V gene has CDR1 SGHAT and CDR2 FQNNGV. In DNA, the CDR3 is TGTGCCAGCAGCAGACTAAGACAGGGCCGGCATTCACCCCTCCACTTT. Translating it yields CASSRLRQGRHSPLHF.

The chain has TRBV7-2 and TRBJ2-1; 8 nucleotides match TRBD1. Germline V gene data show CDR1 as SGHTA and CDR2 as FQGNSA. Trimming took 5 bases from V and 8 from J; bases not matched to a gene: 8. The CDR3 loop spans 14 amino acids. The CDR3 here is CASSRTGQGYEQFF. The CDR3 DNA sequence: TGTGCCAGCAGCCGGACAGGGCAAGGTTATGAGCAGTTCTTC.

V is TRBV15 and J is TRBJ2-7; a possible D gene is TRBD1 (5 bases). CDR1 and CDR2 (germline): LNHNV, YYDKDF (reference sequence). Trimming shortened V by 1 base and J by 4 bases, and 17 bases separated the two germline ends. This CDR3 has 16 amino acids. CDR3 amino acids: CATSRGQGPPTYEQYF. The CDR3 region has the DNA TGTGCCACCAGCAGAGGTCAGGGCCCCCCTACTTACGAGCAGTACTTC.

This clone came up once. CDR3 protein: CASSYPAQGDYEQYF. For the CDR3, the DNA is TGTGCCAGCAGTTACCCAGCTCAAGGGGACTACGAGCAGTACTTC. The chain carries TRBV6-6 and TRBJ2-7; possibly TRBD1 for D (5 bases). This CDR3 has 15 amino acids. Germline CDR1 and CDR2: MNHNY and SVGAGI (reference sequence). The ends were cut back, 2 bases at V and 3 bases at J, with 14 bases in the middle.

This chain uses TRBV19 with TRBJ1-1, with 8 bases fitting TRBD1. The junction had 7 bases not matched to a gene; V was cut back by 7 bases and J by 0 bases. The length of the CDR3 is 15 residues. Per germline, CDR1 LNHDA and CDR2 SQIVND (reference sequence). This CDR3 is CASKRTGSMNTEAFF. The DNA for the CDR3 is TGTGCCAGTAAACGGACAGGGAGCATGAACACTGAAGCTTTCTTT.

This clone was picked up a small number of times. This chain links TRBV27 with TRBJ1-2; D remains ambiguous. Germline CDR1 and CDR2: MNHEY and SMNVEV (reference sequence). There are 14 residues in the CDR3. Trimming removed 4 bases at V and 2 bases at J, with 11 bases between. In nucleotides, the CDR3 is TGTGCCAGCAGTTCGCGGGCCTCAAACTATGGCTACACCTTC. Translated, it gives CASSSRASNYGYTF.

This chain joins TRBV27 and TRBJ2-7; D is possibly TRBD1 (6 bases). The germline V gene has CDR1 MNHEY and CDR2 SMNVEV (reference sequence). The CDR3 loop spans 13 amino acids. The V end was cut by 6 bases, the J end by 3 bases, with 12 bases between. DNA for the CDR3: TGTGCCAGCAGCCGGCAGGGGAACTACGAGCAGTACTTC. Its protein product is CASSRQGNYEQYF.

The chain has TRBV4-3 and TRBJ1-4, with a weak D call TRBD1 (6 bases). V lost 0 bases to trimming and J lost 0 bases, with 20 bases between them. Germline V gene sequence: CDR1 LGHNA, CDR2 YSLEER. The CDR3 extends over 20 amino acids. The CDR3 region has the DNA TGCGCCAGCAGCCAAGATTATAACAGGGCCAAAATTGCAACTAATGAAAAACTGTTTTTT. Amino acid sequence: CASSQDYNRAKIATNEKLFF.

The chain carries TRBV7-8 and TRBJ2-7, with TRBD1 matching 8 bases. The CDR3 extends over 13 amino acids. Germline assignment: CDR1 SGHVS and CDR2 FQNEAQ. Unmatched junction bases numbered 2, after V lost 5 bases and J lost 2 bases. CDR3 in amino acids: CASSATGAYEQYF. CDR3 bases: TGTGCCAGCAGCGCGACAGGGGCCTACGAGCAGTACTTC.